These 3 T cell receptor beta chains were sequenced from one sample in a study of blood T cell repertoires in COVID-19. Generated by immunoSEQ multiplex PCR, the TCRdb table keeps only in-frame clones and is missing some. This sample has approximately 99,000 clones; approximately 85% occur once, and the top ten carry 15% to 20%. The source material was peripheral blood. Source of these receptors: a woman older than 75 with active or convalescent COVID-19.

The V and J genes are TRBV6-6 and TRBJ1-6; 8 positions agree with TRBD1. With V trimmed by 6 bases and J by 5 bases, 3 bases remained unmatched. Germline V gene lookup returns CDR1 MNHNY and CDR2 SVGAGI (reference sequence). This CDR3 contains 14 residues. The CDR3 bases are TGTGCCAGCAGATCACAGGGGGATAATTCACCCCTCCACTTT. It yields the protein CASRSQGDNSPLHF.

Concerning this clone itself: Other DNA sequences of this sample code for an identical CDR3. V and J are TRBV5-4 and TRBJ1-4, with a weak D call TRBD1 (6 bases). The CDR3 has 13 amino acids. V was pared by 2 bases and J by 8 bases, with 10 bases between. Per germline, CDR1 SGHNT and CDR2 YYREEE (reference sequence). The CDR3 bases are TGTGCCAGCAGCTTACAGGGAGAGGAAAAACTGTTTTTT. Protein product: CASSLQGEEKLFF.

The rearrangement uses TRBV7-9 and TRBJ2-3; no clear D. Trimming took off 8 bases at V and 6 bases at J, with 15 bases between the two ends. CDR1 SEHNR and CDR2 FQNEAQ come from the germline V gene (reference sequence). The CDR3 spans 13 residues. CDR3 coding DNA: TGTGCCAGCGGAGTTGTAGAGAGGGATACGCAGTATTTT. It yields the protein CASGVVERDTQYF.